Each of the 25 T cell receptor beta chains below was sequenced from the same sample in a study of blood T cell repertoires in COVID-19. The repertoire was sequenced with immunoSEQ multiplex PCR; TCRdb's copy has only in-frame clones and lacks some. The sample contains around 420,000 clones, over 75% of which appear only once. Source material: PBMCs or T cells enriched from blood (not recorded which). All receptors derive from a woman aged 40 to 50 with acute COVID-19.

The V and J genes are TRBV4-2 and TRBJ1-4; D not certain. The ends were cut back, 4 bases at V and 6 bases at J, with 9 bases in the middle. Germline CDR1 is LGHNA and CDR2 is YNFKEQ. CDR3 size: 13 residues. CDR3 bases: TGTGCCAGCAGCCCCGGAGTGGATGAAAAACTGTTTTTT. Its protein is CASSPGVDEKLFF.

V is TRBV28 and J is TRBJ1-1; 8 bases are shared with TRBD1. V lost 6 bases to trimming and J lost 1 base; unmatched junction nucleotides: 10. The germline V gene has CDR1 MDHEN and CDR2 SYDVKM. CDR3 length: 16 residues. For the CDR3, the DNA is TGTGCCAGCAGCCGGCCGCAGGGGGCGCCGAACACTGAAGCTTTCTTT. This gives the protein CASSRPQGAPNTEAFF.

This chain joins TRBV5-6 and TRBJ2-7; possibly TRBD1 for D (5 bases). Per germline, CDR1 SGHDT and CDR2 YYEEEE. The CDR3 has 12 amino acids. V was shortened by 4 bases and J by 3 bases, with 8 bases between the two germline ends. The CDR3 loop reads CASSRGIYEQYF. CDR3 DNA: TGTGCCAGCAGCAGGGGCATCTACGAGCAGTACTTC.

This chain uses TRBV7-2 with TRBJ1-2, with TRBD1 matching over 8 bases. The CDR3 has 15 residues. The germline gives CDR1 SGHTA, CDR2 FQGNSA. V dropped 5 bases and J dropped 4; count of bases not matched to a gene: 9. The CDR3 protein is CASSRVLTGVYGYTF. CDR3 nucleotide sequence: TGTGCCAGCAGCCGGGTACTGACAGGGGTCTATGGCTACACCTTC.

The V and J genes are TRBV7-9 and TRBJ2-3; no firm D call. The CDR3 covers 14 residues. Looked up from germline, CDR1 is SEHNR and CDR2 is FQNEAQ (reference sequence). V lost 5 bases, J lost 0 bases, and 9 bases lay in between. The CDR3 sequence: CASSPLSSTDTQYF. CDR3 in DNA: TGTGCCAGCAGCCCTCTATCTAGCACAGATACGCAGTATTTT.

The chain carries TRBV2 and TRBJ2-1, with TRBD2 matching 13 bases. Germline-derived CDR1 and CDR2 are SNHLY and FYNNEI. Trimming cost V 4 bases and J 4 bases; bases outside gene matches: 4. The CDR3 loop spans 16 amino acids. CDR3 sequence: CASSAKLAGGYNEQFF. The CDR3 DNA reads TGTGCCAGCAGTGCAAAACTAGCGGGGGGGTACAATGAGCAGTTCTTC.

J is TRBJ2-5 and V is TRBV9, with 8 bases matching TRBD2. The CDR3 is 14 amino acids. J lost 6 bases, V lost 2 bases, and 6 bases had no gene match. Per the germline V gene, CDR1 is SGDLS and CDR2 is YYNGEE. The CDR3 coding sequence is TGTGCCAGCAGCGTCGGGGGGGGCCTGCAGACCCAGTACTTC. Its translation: CASSVGGGLQTQYF.

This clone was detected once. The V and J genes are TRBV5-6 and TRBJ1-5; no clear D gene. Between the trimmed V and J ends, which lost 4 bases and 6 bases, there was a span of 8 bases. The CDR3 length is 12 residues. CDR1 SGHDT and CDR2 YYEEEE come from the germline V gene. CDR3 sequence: CASSRARQPQHF. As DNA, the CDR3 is TGTGCCAGCAGCCGAGCCCGTCAGCCCCAGCATTTT. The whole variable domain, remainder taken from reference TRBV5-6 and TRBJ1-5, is DAGVTQSPTHLIKTRGQQVTLRCSPKSGHDTVSWYQQALGQGPQFIFQYYEEEERQRGNFPDRFSGHQFPNYSSELNVNALLLGDSALYLCASSRARQPQHFGDGTRLSIL.

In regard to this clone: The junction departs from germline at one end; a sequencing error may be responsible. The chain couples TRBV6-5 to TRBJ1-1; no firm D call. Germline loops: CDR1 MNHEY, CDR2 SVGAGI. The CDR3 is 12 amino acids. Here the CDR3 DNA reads TGTGCCAGCAGTTTCAGGAACGCTGAAGCTTTCTTT. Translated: CASSFRNAEAFF.

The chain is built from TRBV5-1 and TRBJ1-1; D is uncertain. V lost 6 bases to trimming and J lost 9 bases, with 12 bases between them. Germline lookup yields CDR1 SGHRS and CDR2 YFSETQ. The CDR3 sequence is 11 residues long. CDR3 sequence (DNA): TGCGCCAGCACCAGGTCTCGTCAAGCTTTCTTT. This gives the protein CASTRSRQAFF. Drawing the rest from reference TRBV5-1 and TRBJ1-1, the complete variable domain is KAGVTQTPRYLIKTRGQQVTLSCSPISGHRSVSWYQQTPGQGLQFLFEYFSETQRNKGNFPGRFSGRQFSNSRSEMNVSTLELGDSALYLCASTRSRQAFFGQGTRLTVV.

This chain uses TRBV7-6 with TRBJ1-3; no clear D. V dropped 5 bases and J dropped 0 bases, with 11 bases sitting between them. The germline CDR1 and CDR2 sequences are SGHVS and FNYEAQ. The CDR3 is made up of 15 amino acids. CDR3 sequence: CASSVTGSSGNTIYF. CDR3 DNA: TGTGCCAGCAGCGTAACTGGGAGCTCTGGAAACACCATATATTTT.

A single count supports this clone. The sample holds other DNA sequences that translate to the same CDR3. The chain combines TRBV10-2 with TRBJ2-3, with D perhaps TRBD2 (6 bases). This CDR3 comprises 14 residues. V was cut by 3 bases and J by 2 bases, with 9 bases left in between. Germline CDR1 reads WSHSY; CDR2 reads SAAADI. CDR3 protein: CASSEAGYTDTQYF. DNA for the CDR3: TGCGCCAGCAGTGAAGCGGGCTACACAGATACGCAGTATTTT.

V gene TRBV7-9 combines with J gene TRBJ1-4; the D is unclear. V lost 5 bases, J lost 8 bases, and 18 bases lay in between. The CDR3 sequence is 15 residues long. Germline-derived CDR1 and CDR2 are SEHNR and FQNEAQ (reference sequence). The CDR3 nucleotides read TGTGCCAGCAGCCCGAGGGTTGGATTCGGGGAAAAACTGTTTTTT. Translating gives CASSPRVGFGEKLFF.

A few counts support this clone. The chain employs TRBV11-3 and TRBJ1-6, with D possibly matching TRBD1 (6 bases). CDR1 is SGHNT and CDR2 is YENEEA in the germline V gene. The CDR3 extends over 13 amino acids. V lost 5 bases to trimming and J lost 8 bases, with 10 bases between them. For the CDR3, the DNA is TGTGCCAGCAGCCAGTACAGGGATTCACCCCTCCACTTT. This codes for CASSQYRDSPLHF.

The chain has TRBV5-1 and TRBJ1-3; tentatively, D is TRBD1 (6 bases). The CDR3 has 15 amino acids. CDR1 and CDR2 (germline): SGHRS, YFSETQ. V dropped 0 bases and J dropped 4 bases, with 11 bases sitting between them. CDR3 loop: CASSLVAGAGNTIYF. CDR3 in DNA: TGCGCCAGCAGCTTGGTGGCAGGGGCCGGAAACACCATATATTTT.

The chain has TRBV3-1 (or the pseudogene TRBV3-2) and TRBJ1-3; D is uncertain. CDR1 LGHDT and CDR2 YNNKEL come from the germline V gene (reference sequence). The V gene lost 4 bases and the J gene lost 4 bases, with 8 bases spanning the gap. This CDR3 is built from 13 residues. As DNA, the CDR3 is TGTGCCAGCAGCCCCAACCAGGGAAACACCATATATTTT. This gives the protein CASSPNQGNTIYF.

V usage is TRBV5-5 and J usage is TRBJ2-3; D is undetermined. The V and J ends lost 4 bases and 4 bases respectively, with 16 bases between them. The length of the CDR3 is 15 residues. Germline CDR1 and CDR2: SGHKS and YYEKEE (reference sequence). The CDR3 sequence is CASSKTPGEADTQYF. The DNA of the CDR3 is TGTGCCAGCAGCAAAACCCCCGGTGAGGCAGATACGCAGTATTTT.

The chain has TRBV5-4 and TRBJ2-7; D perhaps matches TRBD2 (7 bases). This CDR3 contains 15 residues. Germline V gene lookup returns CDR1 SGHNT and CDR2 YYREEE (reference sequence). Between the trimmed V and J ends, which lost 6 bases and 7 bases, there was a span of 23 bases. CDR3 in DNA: TGTGCCAGCACCCCCGGTGGTGGGGGGGCGGGGGAGCAGTACTTC. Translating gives CASTPGGGGAGEQYF.

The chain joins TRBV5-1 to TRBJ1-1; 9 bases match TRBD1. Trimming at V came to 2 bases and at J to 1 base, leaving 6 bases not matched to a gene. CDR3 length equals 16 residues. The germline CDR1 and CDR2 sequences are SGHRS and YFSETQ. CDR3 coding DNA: TGCGCCAGCAGCTTAAATCCGGGACAGGGGAACACTGAAGCTTTCTTT. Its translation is CASSLNPGQGNTEAFF.

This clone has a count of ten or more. The CDR3 DNA is TGCGCCAGCAGCCACTCTAGCGGGGGCGCTGAGACCCAGTACTTC. Amino acids: CASSHSSGGAETQYF. This chain links TRBV5-1 with TRBJ2-5, with 10 bases identical to TRBD2. Germline loops: CDR1 SGHRS, CDR2 YFSETQ. The CDR3 covers 15 residues. J lost 5 bases, V lost 4 bases, and 8 bases had no gene match.

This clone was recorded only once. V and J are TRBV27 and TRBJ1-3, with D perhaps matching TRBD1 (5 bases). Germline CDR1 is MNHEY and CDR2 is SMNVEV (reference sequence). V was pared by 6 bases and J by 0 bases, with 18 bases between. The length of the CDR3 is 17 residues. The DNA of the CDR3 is TGTGCCAGCAGGGGGGTTGGGGGGAAAAGCTCTGGAAACACCATATATTTT. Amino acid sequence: CASRGVGGKSSGNTIYF.

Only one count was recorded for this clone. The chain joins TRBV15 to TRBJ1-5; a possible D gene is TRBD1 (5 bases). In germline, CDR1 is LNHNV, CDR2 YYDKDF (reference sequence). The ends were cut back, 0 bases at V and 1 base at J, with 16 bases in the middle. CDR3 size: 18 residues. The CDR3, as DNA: TGTGCCACCAGCAGAGATTTCTTCTCAGGGAAGAGCAATCAGCCCCAGCATTTT. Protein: CATSRDFFSGKSNQPQHF.

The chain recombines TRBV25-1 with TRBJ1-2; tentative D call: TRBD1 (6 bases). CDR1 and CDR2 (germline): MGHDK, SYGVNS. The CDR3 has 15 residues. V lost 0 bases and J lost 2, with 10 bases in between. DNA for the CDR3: TGTGCCAGCAGTGAATACGGAACAGGGAACTATGGCTACACCTTC. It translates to CASSEYGTGNYGYTF.

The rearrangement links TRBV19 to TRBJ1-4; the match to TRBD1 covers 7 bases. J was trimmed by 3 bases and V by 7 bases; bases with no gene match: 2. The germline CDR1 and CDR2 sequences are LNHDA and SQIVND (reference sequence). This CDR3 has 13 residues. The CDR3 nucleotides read TGTGCCAGTACAGGGACAGCTAATGAAAAACTGTTTTTT. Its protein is CASTGTANEKLFF.

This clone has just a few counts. This chain's CDR3 is CASRAGQAPQHF. As DNA, the CDR3 is TGTGCCAGCAGGGCAGGGCAGGCGCCCCAGCATTTT. This rearrangement joins TRBV2 to TRBJ1-5; a weak D match, TRBD1 (5 bases). Between the trimmed V and J ends, which lost 6 bases and 9 bases, there was a span of 12 bases. The CDR3 loop spans 12 amino acids. CDR1 SNHLY and CDR2 FYNNEI come from the germline V gene. Variable domain in full (rest from reference TRBV2 and TRBJ1-5): EPEVTQTPSHQVTQMGQEVILRCVPISNHLYFYWYRQILGQKVEFLVSFYNNEISEKSEIFDDQFSVERPDGSNFTLKIRSTKLEDSAMYFCASRAGQAPQHFGDGTRLSIL.